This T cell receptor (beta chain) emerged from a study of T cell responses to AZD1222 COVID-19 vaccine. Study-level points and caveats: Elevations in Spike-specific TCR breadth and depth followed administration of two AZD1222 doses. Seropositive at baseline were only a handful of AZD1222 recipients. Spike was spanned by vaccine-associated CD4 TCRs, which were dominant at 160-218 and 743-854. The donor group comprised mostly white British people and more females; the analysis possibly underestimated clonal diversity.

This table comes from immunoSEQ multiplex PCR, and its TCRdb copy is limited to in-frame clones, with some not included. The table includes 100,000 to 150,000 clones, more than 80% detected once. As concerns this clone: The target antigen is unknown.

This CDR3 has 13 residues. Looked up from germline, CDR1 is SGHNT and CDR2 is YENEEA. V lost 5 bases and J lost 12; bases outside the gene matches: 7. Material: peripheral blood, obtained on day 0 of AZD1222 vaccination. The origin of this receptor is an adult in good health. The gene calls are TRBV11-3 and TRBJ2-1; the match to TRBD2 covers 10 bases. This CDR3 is CASSPSGSLGQFF. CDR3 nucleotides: TGTGCCAGCAGCCCTAGCGGGAGTTTAGGGCAGTTCTTC.